Shown below are 17 T cell receptor beta chains from a single sample sequenced in a study of response to subunit inactivated influenza vaccine. Using its own MiXCR run on the RT-PCR reads, TCRdb lists one record per CDR3 protein. The repertoire holds around 580,000 distinct CDR3 sequences, with 12% as singletons. The source material was PBMCs from blood, sampled on the day of vaccination. All receptors come from a man over 45 who received an inactivated influenza vaccine.

There are a few counts of this clonotype. The chain carries TRBV12-3 or TRBV12-4 and TRBJ1-2; 8 bases match TRBD1. This CDR3 is built from 13 residues. With V trimmed by 5 bases and J by 3 bases, 2 bases remained unmatched. The CDR3 DNA reads as TGTGCCAGCAGTCGGACAGGGTACTATGGCTACACCTTC. Translating gives CASSRTGYYGYTF.

This clonotype was seen a handful of times. Written as DNA, the CDR3 is TGCAGTGCTAGTCTTGCGGGAAGAAACACCGGGGAGCTGTTTTTT. It yields the protein CSASLAGRNTGELFF. The genes are TRBV20-1 and TRBJ2-2, with a weak D call TRBD2 (6 bases). The CDR3 spans 15 residues. Germline V gives CDR1 DFQATT, CDR2 SNEGSKA (reference sequence). With 3 bases removed from V and 2 bases from J, the gap between germline ends came to 13 bases.

The V and J genes are TRBV20-1 and TRBJ2-7; the D gene is possibly TRBD1 (6 bases). The germline CDR1 and CDR2 sequences are DFQATT and SNEGSKA (reference sequence). This CDR3 contains 14 residues. V lost 6 bases and J 0 bases, leaving 15 bases between the germline ends. CDR3 in amino acids: CSARIPTGSYEQYF. CDR3 sequence (DNA): TGCAGTGCCCGAATCCCGACAGGCTCCTACGAGCAGTACTTC.

The chain links TRBV20-1 to TRBJ2-3, with 9 bases lining up with TRBD1. From germline, CDR1 is DFQATT and CDR2 SNEGSKA (reference sequence). With V trimmed by 6 bases and J by 2 bases, 6 bases remained unmatched. The CDR3 covers 14 residues. The CDR3 spells CSAVRTGATDTQYF. CDR3 bases: TGCAGTGCCGTACGGACAGGGGCCACAGATACGCAGTATTTT.

The genes are TRBV12-3 or TRBV12-4 and TRBJ2-5, with 8 bases aligning to TRBD2. J gave up 4 bases and V 3 bases, and 4 bases lay outside the gene matches. CDR3 size: 14 residues. For the CDR3, the DNA is TGTGCCAGCAGTTTTATAGCGGGAATAGAGACCCAGTACTTC. Encoded protein: CASSFIAGIETQYF.

The V and J genes are TRBV7-2 and TRBJ2-3; D ambiguous. Germline V gives CDR1 SGHTA, CDR2 FQGNSA. V lost 1 base to trimming and J lost 2 bases, with 10 bases between them. This CDR3 region has 15 residues. As DNA, the CDR3 is TGTGCCAGCAGCTTAGATAGGCAGAACACAGATACGCAGTATTTT. It is translated as CASSLDRQNTDTQYF.

The J gene is TRBJ1-1, the V gene TRBV19, with TRBD1 matching over 10 bases. Losses at the gene ends were 7 bases for V and 1 base for J; bases not matched to a gene: 6. Looked up from germline, CDR1 is LNHDA and CDR2 is SQIVND (reference sequence). The CDR3 length is 15 residues. CDR3 DNA: TGTGCCAGTACCCGGACAGGGGGAAAGAACACTGAAGCTTTCTTT. Its protein product is CASTRTGGKNTEAFF.

The chain joins TRBV4-2 to TRBJ1-6; maybe TRBD1 (5 bases). The CDR3 sequence is 18 residues long. Germline loops: CDR1 LGHNA, CDR2 YNFKEQ. Trimming cost V 0 bases and J 0 bases, with 12 bases left between them. The CDR3 reads CASSQERGSSSYNSPLHF. CDR3 sequence (DNA): TGTGCCAGCAGCCAAGAGCGGGGGTCGAGCTCCTATAATTCACCCCTCCACTTT.

The chain recombines TRBV7-2 with TRBJ2-2; TRBD2 agrees at 8 bases. V shed 1 base and J 9 bases; nucleotides not matched to a gene: 10. The CDR3 covers 16 residues. Germline V gives CDR1 SGHTA, CDR2 FQGNSA. The CDR3 reads CASSLGAGEIGRELFF. CDR3 nucleotide sequence: TGTGCCAGCAGCTTAGGAGCGGGAGAGATAGGCCGGGAGCTGTTTTTT. The full variable domain, with the rest looked up from reference TRBV7-2 and TRBJ2-2, is GAGVSQSPSNKVTEKGKDVELRCDPISGHTALYWYRQSLGQGLEFLIYFQGNSAPDKSGLPSDRFSAERTGGSVSTLTIQRTQQEDSAVYLCASSLGAGEIGRELFFGEGSRLTVL.

This clonotype was seen only a few times. The V gene is TRBV7-9, the J gene TRBJ2-1; no definite D call. Per the germline V gene, CDR1 is SEHNR and CDR2 is FQNEAQ (reference sequence). The CDR3 has 12 residues. V lost 4 bases and J 5 bases, leaving 6 bases between the germline ends. CDR3 sequence reads: CASSSYHNEQFF. The CDR3 DNA reads TGTGCCAGCAGCTCCTACCACAATGAGCAGTTCTTC.

The chain couples TRBV12-3 or TRBV12-4 to TRBJ2-7; the D gene is possibly TRBD2 (5 bases). The V gene lost 7 bases and the J gene lost 7 bases, with 17 bases spanning the gap. There are 13 residues in the CDR3. For the CDR3, the DNA is TGTGCCAGCACCCTGGACTTACCGGGGGAGCAGTACTTC. It codes for CASTLDLPGEQYF.

V gene TRBV15 combines with J gene TRBJ2-3; no clear D gene. Germline V gene data show CDR1 as LNHNV and CDR2 as YYDKDF (reference sequence). Trimming removed 6 bases from V and 2 bases from J, with 12 bases in between. This CDR3 contains 14 residues. The CDR3 DNA follows: TGTGCCACCAGAGGCGGAGACCCCACAGATACGCAGTATTTT. It yields the protein CATRGGDPTDTQYF.

This clonotype occurred a few times. The chain links TRBV4-3 to TRBJ1-2; D unclear. Germline V CDR1 and CDR2: LGHNA, YSLEER. The V end was cut by 5 bases, the J end by 1 base, with 11 bases between. The CDR3 contains 14 residues. CDR3 sequence reads: CASSAVGFNYGYTF. The CDR3 region has the DNA TGCGCCAGCAGCGCCGTCGGATTTAACTATGGCTACACCTTC.

This clonotype was found a few times. This chain connects TRBV6-1 to TRBJ2-3; the match to TRBD1 covers 8 bases. The germline CDR1 and CDR2 sequences are MNHNS and SASEGT. The CDR3 runs to 14 residues. After removal of 6 bases from V and 5 bases from J, the junction contained 7 bases not matched to a gene. This chain's CDR3 is CASSSDRGGDTQYF. The CDR3 DNA sequence: TGTGCCAGCAGCTCAGACAGGGGAGGAGATACGCAGTATTTT.

This clonotype has at least ten counts. The chain has TRBV12-3 or TRBV12-4 and TRBJ2-7; 7 nucleotides match TRBD1. V lost 3 bases, J lost 2 bases, and 4 bases stayed unmatched. This CDR3 is built from 14 residues. CDR3 sequence: CASSLGTATYEQYF. The DNA for the CDR3 is TGTGCCAGCAGTTTGGGGACAGCGACCTACGAGCAGTACTTC.

The CDR3: CASSLVPAYSNQPQHF. CDR3 coding DNA: TGTGCCAGCAGCTTAGTCCCGGCATATAGCAATCAGCCCCAGCATTTT. The chain is built from TRBV7-8 and TRBJ1-5; no reliable D call. The CDR3 loop spans 16 amino acids. CDR1 is SGHVS, CDR2 FQNEAQ, per germline. V shed 1 base and J shed 0 bases, with 10 bases lying between them.

This clonotype has a handful of counts. The chain joins TRBV27 to TRBJ1-6, with D unresolved. CDR1 and CDR2 (germline): MNHEY, SMNVEV (reference sequence). CDR3 size: 14 residues. V was cut by 5 bases and J by 5 bases, with 10 bases left in between. CDR3 protein: CASSRRINNSPLHF. The DNA of the CDR3 is TGTGCCAGCAGTAGGAGAATTAATAATTCACCCCTCCACTTT.